Below are 20 T cell receptor beta chains sequenced from a single sample in a study of glioma-infiltrating T cells. The iRepertoire nested amplicon-rescue multiplex PCR amplified TCR alpha and beta CDR3s from RNA. TCRdb independently ran MiXCR on the multiplex PCR reads; one entry per CDR3 protein. The table lists about 190,000 distinct CDR3 sequences, roughly a third of them singletons. Sequencing was performed on glioma tissue, nonneoplastic brain tissue, or PBMCs (not recorded which). The receptors were sampled from a human donor with low-grade glioma or glioblastoma, undergoing nonglioma brain surgery, or in good health (not recorded which).

Regarding this clonotype: The final CDR3 position lacks the conserved phenylalanine or tryptophan, pointing to a likely read error. It is unclear where the CDR3 begins or ends on the DNA, so no DNA is shown, and the CDR3 is as TCRdb lists it. This chain joins TRBV28 and TRBJ2-7; TRBD2 is taken as the D call from the table, unchecked against the DNA. The CDR3 is 14 amino acids in total, end residues counted. Germline loops: CDR1 MDHEN, CDR2 SYDVKM. The CDR3 spells CASKRQDDSYEKYL.

This clonotype was observed at least ten times. V and J are TRBV20-1 and TRBJ2-5, with D possibly TRBD1 on 6 matching bases. Germline V gene sequence: CDR1 DFQATT, CDR2 SNEGSKA (reference sequence). The V gene lost 2 bases and the J gene lost 2 bases, with 9 bases spanning the gap. This CDR3 spans 13 amino acids. The CDR3, as DNA: TGCAGTGCTAGAACGGACAGACAAGAGACCCAGTACTTC. This gives the protein CSARTDRQETQYF.

This clonotype appeared many times. V usage is TRBV19 and J usage is TRBJ2-5; TRBD1 agrees at 9 bases. There are 14 residues in the CDR3. J was trimmed by 5 bases and V by 6 bases; bases with no gene match: 7. CDR1 and CDR2 from the germline V gene are LNHDA and SQIVND (reference sequence). Here the CDR3 reads CASRTTGGGETQYF. The CDR3 DNA follows: TGTGCCAGTAGGACGACAGGGGGAGGCGAGACCCAGTACTTC.

To note about this clonotype: This could be a read error, since a much larger clone is one nucleotide away. The rearrangement links TRBV6-9 to TRBJ2-3, with 13 bases matching TRBD2. V trimming: 4 bases; J trimming: 4 bases; junction bases outside the gene matches: 8. The CDR3 spans 17 residues. From germline, CDR1 is MNHGY and CDR2 SVAAGI. CDR3: CASSFARTSGRADTQYF. The CDR3 DNA is TGTGCCAGCAGTTTCGCCCGGACTAGCGGGAGAGCAGATACGCAGTATTTT.

About this clonotype itself: Just one base apart from a much larger clone, this may be a read error. The chain links TRBV5-1 to TRBJ2-1, with D unclear. The germline CDR1 and CDR2 sequences are SGHRS and YFSETQ. Deletions cut 0 bases from V and 9 bases from J, with 7 bases between. The CDR3 is 12 amino acids. This CDR3 is CASSLDCGEQFF. The CDR3, as DNA: TGCGCCAGCAGCTTGGATTGCGGTGAGCAGTTCTTC.

As to this clonotype: The junction differs from germline at one of its ends, possibly a read error. The V call is TRBV20-1, the J call TRBJ1-5; 11 nucleotides line up with TRBD1. Germline V gene sequence: CDR1 DFQATT, CDR2 SNEGSKA (reference sequence). The CDR3 contains 16 residues. The CDR3 is CNASWDRGLGNKPQHF. DNA of the CDR3: TGCAATGCTAGCTGGGACAGGGGGTTGGGCAATAAGCCCCAGCATTTT.

The table lists this clonotype with a count of one. The conserved phenylalanine or tryptophan normally closing the CDR3 is absent here, so this likely arose from a read error. J is TRBJ1-2 and V is TRBV6-2 or TRBV6-3, with no clear D. This CDR3 is 13 amino acids long. Germline lookup yields CDR1 MNHEY and CDR2 SVGEGT. Deletions cut 8 bases from V and 5 bases from J, with 15 bases between. In nucleotides, the CDR3 is TGTGCCAGCCAGTCAAATAGGGAGTATGGCTACACCTTA. Residues: CASQSNREYGYTL.

This clonotype was seen ten or more times. The chain uses TRBV4-3 and TRBJ2-1; D is uncertain. The length of the CDR3 is 16 residues. Per germline, CDR1 LGHNA and CDR2 YSLEER. The V and J ends lost 1 base and 0 bases respectively, with 10 bases between them. CDR3: CASSQVLAVSYNEQFF. The CDR3 nucleotides are TGCGCCAGCAGCCAAGTTCTCGCGGTCTCCTACAATGAGCAGTTCTTC.

The chain employs TRBV4-2 and TRBJ2-7; either TRBD1 or TRBD2 may fit D (5 bases each). This CDR3 has 17 amino acids. Germline assignment: CDR1 LGHNA and CDR2 YNFKEQ. V was cut by 1 base and J by 3 bases, with 19 bases left in between. The CDR3 DNA reads as TGTGCCAGCAGCCAAGTTTTCACGGTTGGGGGTTACTACGAGCAGTACTTC. Residues: CASSQVFTVGGYYEQYF.

A note on this clonotype: A much larger clone differs from this one at a single base, so this may be a read error. This sequence joins TRBV2 and TRBJ1-1; D is possibly TRBD1 (5 bases). This CDR3 has 13 residues. V dropped 7 bases and J dropped 5 bases, with 14 bases sitting between them. The germline gives CDR1 SNHLY, CDR2 FYNNEI. CDR3 loop: CASNYRFRTEAFF. The CDR3 bases are TGTGCCAGCAACTACAGGTTCCGAACTGAAGCTTTCTTT.

Worth noting for this clonotype: The missing conserved phenylalanine or tryptophan at the end of this CDR3 makes a read error likely. The rearrangement uses TRBV15 and TRBJ2-7; TRBD2 matches 9 bases. V dropped 5 bases and J dropped 7; count of bases not matched to a gene: 15. Germline V CDR1 and CDR2: LNHNV, YYDKDF (reference sequence). This CDR3 region has 16 residues. The DNA of the CDR3 is TGTGCCACCAGCGGGCGGGGGGGAAGCTCCTACAATGAGCAGTACCTC. Translation gives CATSGRGGSSYNEQYL.

V usage is TRBV2 and J usage is TRBJ2-7, with D tentatively TRBD2 (5 bases). CDR1 SNHLY and CDR2 FYNNEI come from the germline V gene. The V end lost 1 base, the J end lost 0 bases, and 13 bases lay between the germline ends. The CDR3 loop spans 16 amino acids. CDR3 protein: CASSEVVAGPSYEQYF. The CDR3 DNA sequence: TGTGCCAGCAGTGAAGTCGTTGCGGGTCCCTCCTACGAGCAGTACTTC. The variable domain in full, with the rest retrieved from reference TRBV2 and TRBJ2-7, is EPEVTQTPSHQVTQMGQEVILRCVPISNHLYFYWYRQILGQKVEFLVSFYNNEISEKSEIFDDQFSVERPDGSNFTLKIRSTKLEDSAMYFCASSEVVAGPSYEQYFGPGTRLTVT.

Many counts were recorded for this clonotype. This sequence joins TRBV9 and TRBJ1-2; D not certain. The CDR3 has 10 residues. CDR1 and CDR2 (germline): SGDLS, YYNGEE. The V end was cut by 3 bases, the J end by 4 bases, with 1 base between. In nucleotides, the CDR3 is TGTGCCAGCAGCGGCTATGGCTACACCTTC. The encoded protein is CASSGYGYTF.

The chain joins TRBV6-1 to TRBJ2-7, with D perhaps matching TRBD2 (6 bases). This CDR3 is built from 15 residues. CDR1 and CDR2 (germline): MNHNS, SASEGT. Trimming took off 6 bases at V and 5 bases at J, with 20 bases between the two ends. The CDR3 region is CASSPVTRPYNEQYF. The DNA of the CDR3 is TGTGCCAGCAGCCCTGTGACTAGGCCCTACAACGAGCAGTACTTC.

This clonotype was seen at least ten times. The chain couples TRBV10-3 to TRBJ2-3; TRBD2 is a possible D gene (6 bases). Germline V lookup: CDR1 ENHRY, CDR2 SYGVKD. The V end was cut by 6 bases, the J end by 8 bases, with 12 bases between. CDR3 size: 12 residues. This chain's CDR3 is CAISLEGPTQYF. As DNA, the CDR3 is TGTGCCATCAGCCTGGAGGGACCTACGCAGTATTTT.

This clonotype came up many times. A read error may explain this, as a much larger clone is one base away. This sequence joins TRBV4-2 and TRBJ2-7; D is ambiguous. Germline V gives CDR1 LGHNA, CDR2 YNFKEQ. The ends were cut back, 0 bases at V and 4 bases at J, with 7 bases in the middle. The CDR3 extends over 13 amino acids. The CDR3 sequence: CASSQDLTYEQYF. Written as DNA, the CDR3 is TGTGCCAGCAGCCAAGATCTGACGTACGAGCAGTACTTC.

CDR3 in DNA: TGTGCCAGCAGCCTCCGGACTAGCGGGAGAGGCTACAATGAGCAGTTCTTC. It codes for CASSLRTSGRGYNEQFF. The chain joins TRBV7-2 to TRBJ2-1; TRBD2 aligns across 13 bases. J gave up 3 bases and V 5 bases, and 7 bases lay outside the gene matches. Germline V gene data show CDR1 as SGHTA and CDR2 as FQGNSA. The CDR3 is made up of 17 amino acids.

This clonotype was counted only a few times. The chain joins TRBV5-4 to TRBJ2-5, with a weak D call TRBD2 (6 bases). The ends were cut back, 3 bases at V and 3 bases at J, with 9 bases in the middle. The CDR3 consists of 13 residues. From germline, CDR1 is SGHNT and CDR2 YYREEE (reference sequence). The CDR3 protein is CASSWAGKETQYF. DNA for the CDR3: TGTGCCAGCAGCTGGGCGGGAAAAGAGACCCAGTACTTC.

This clonotype was detected many times. The chain recombines TRBV6-1 with TRBJ1-5; possible D gene TRBD1, 5 bases. Germline V CDR1 and CDR2: MNHNS, SASEGT. Trimming took 5 bases from V and 1 from J, leaving 15 bases between them. The CDR3 covers 16 residues. The CDR3 region has the DNA TGTGCCAGCAGTCCCTTGTGGGGACGGAGCAATCAGCCCCAGCATTTT. Protein sequence: CASSPLWGRSNQPQHF.

Ten or more counts support this clonotype. This chain connects TRBV10-3 to TRBJ1-2; D is possibly TRBD1 (5 bases). Per germline, CDR1 ENHRY and CDR2 SYGVKD. The V gene lost 3 bases and the J gene lost 6 bases, with 11 bases spanning the gap. The CDR3 consists of 13 residues. CDR3 region: CAISEGQGNGYTF. For the CDR3, the DNA is TGTGCCATCAGTGAAGGCCAGGGAAATGGCTACACCTTC.